The clone carrying this T cell receptor (beta chain) was recorded once. Germline-derived CDR1 and CDR2 are MNHEY and SVGAGI. The CDR3 totals 16 residues. Trimming at V came to 1 base and at J to 0 bases, leaving 3 bases not matched to a gene. The sample is drawn from a study of radiation and T cells in renal cell carcinoma. Indicated time point: baseline pretreatment blood. Noted treatment: 15 Gy SBRT to primary tumor, nephrectomy 4 weeks later. Sequencing used immunoSEQ multiplex PCR; TCRdb keeps in-frame clones, though not all of them. The sample shows approximately 90,000 clones, approximately 86% of them seen only once.

The material sequenced was blood, taken from a patient whose treatment included radiotherapy and nephrectomy. The receptor comes from a man over 45 with renal cell carcinoma. The V call is TRBV6-5, the J call TRBJ2-1, with TRBD2 matching 7 bases. The CDR3: CASSYLSGASYNEQFF. The CDR3 DNA is TGTGCCAGCAGTTACTTAAGCGGGGCCTCCTACAATGAGCAGTTCTTC.